This T cell receptor (beta chain) was sequenced for a study of blood T cell repertoires in COVID-19. Turning to the study itself: The United States, Italy and Spain supplied acute and convalescent COVID-19 samples. From T cells, B-cell-depleted T cells, or PBMCs came the material, which was cDNA or gDNA.

In the authors' workflow: Counts of nucleated cells, estimated from reference gene primer amplification, were obtained. Some clones are missing from TCRdb's copy, which holds only in-frame ones; the method was immunoSEQ multiplex PCR. V, J and clone size derive from that table, while D and trimming were established from the DNA sequence. The table has tens of thousands of clones, 86% seen once. Material: peripheral blood. The receptor's source is a man aged 40-49 years with active COVID-19.

CDR3 sequence (DNA): TGTGCCAGCAGTTTCCCCCAGGGGGGCTATAATTCACCCCTCCACTTT. Translated, it gives CASSFPQGGYNSPLHF. The V call is TRBV28, the J call TRBJ1-6, with 7 bases aligning to TRBD1. V dropped 3 bases and J dropped 3; count of bases not matched to a gene: 5. Germline assignment: CDR1 MDHEN and CDR2 SYDVKM. The CDR3 runs 16 residues.